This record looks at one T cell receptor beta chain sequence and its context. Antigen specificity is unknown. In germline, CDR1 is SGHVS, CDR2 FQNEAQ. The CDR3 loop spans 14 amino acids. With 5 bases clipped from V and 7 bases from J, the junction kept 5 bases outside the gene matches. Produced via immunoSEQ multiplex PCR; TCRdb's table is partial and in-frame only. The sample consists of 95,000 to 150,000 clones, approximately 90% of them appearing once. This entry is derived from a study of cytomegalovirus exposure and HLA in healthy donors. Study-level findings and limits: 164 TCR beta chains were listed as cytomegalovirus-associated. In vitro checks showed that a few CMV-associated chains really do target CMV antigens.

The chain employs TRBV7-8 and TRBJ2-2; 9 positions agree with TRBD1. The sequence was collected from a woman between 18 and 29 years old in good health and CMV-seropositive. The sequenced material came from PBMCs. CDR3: CASSPQGAVGELFF. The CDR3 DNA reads TGTGCCAGCAGCCCACAGGGGGCCGTCGGGGAGCTGTTTTTT.